The 15 T cell receptor beta chains reported below all come from one sample, sequenced in a study of post-analysis software for immune sequencing data. TCR beta libraries were prepared from cDNA with unique molecular identifiers. MiXCR was run by TCRdb on the PCR reads, yielding one entry per CDR3 protein. Among 650,000 to 850,000 distinct CDR3 sequences listed, around 53% were seen once. Points from the study as a whole: Comparison of patients with controls showed 5 or 6 TRBV segments more frequent in patients, TRBV5-6, TRBV5-1 and TRBV20-1 among them.

Antigen specificity for these receptors is unknown. Material: blood. All receptors come from a girl between 5 and 17 years old with multiple sclerosis.

The genes are TRBV15 and TRBJ2-7; 11 bases are shared with TRBD2. The J call could be wrong; TRBJ2-5 is a better fit for the DNA end. CDR3 length: 16 residues. The germline V gene has CDR1 LNHNV and CDR2 YYDKDF (reference sequence). The CDR3 bases are TGTGCCACCAGCAGACTCGGGACTAGCGGCGGGGAGACCCAGTACTTC. Its protein product is CATSRLGTSGGETQYF.

The chain is built from TRBV12-3 or TRBV12-4 and TRBJ2-1; 9 bases line up with TRBD2. The CDR3 has 14 residues. V dropped 5 bases and J dropped 8; count of bases not matched to a gene: 7. The CDR3 DNA follows: TGTGCCAGCAGTCTCGGGGTAGCGGGAGATGAGCAGTTCTTC. Encoded protein: CASSLGVAGDEQFF.

This chain connects TRBV20-1 to TRBJ2-1; D not certain. The V end lost 5 bases, the J end lost 2 bases, and 4 bases lay between the germline ends. This CDR3 is built from 11 residues. Germline V CDR1 and CDR2: DFQATT, SNEGSKA (reference sequence). The CDR3 here is CSAQTYNEQFF. The DNA of the CDR3 is TGCAGTGCTCAGACCTACAATGAGCAGTTCTTC.

This clonotype was counted at least ten times. The genes are TRBV20-1 and TRBJ2-5; D gene unclear. Looked up from germline, CDR1 is DFQATT and CDR2 is SNEGSKA (reference sequence). This CDR3 is 12 amino acids long. The V and J ends lost 0 bases and 5 bases respectively, with 7 bases between them. The CDR3: CSARDQGETQYF. DNA for the CDR3: TGCAGTGCTAGAGACCAAGGGGAGACCCAGTACTTC.

The chain uses TRBV20-1 and TRBJ2-5; TRBD2 matches at 9 bases. The J call could be wrong; TRBJ2-7 is a better fit for the DNA end. The CDR3 covers 16 residues. From germline, CDR1 is DFQATT and CDR2 SNEGSKA (reference sequence). The CDR3 DNA follows: TGCAGTGCTAGAGATGTTAGCGGGAGTACCAGCGACGAGCAGTACTTC. This gives the protein CSARDVSGSTSDEQYF.

A single count supports this clonotype. The chain combines TRBV20-1 with TRBJ2-7, with 10 bases aligning to TRBD1. Germline CDR1 and CDR2: DFQATT and SNEGSKA (reference sequence). The CDR3 loop spans 14 amino acids. Germline trimming cut 3 bases from V and 2 bases from J; bases unmatched to any gene: 4. This CDR3 reads CSASTGTGAYEQYF. CDR3 sequence (DNA): TGCAGTGCTAGTACCGGGACAGGGGCCTACGAGCAGTACTTC.

This chain joins TRBV20-1 and TRBJ2-1; 9 bases are a match to TRBD2. The CDR3 loop spans 14 amino acids. V dropped 1 base and J dropped 4; count of bases not matched to a gene: 2. CDR1 and CDR2 (germline): DFQATT, SNEGSKA (reference sequence). The CDR3 is CSARVAGAYNEQFF. For the CDR3, the DNA is TGCAGTGCTAGAGTAGCGGGAGCGTACAATGAGCAGTTCTTC.

DNA for the CDR3: TGTGCCAGCAGTGACTCGGCCAGACTAGTTGTGAATGAGCAGTTCTTC. It yields the protein CASSDSARLVVNEQFF. The chain combines TRBV6-4 with TRBJ2-1; D is perhaps TRBD2 (6 bases). CDR1 and CDR2 from the germline V gene are MRHNA and SNTAGT. This CDR3 contains 16 residues. Trimming stripped 0 bases from V and 7 bases from J, with 16 bases between.

This clonotype was picked up one time. The chain combines TRBV20-1 with TRBJ2-5; tentative D call: TRBD2 (5 bases). The assigned J gene may be wrong: the sequence end matches TRBJ2-7 better. The CDR3 spans 13 residues. Germline V gene sequence: CDR1 DFQATT, CDR2 SNEGSKA (reference sequence). This chain's CDR3 is CSASGVPFREQYF. CDR3 in DNA: TGCAGTGCTAGCGGGGTCCCCTTTCGCGAGCAGTACTTC.

The chain recombines TRBV7-3 with TRBJ2-5; 8 bases agree with TRBD1. Looked up from germline, CDR1 is SGHTA and CDR2 is FQGTGA. This CDR3 contains 15 residues. J lost 5 bases, V lost 0 bases, and 5 bases had no gene match. CDR3 nucleotides: TGTGCCAGCAGCTTAACTCAGGGGGCGTGGGAGACCCAGTACTTC. Translation gives CASSLTQGAWETQYF.

This clonotype was seen a few times. The chain uses TRBV6-2 or TRBV6-3 and TRBJ2-7, with 13 bases matching TRBD2. Germline-derived CDR1 and CDR2 are MNHEY and SVGEGT. V was clipped by 6 bases and J by 1 base; unmatched bases: 6. The CDR3 runs to 16 residues. The CDR3 region is CASRGLAGVGSYEQYF. CDR3 in DNA: TGTGCCAGCAGAGGACTAGCGGGAGTAGGGTCCTACGAGCAGTACTTC.

The table lists this clonotype with a few counts. The genes are TRBV7-6 and TRBJ2-5; TRBD2 agrees at 10 bases. Trimming at V came to 6 bases and at J to 1 base, leaving 8 bases not matched to a gene. Germline V gene data show CDR1 as SGHVS and CDR2 as FNYEAQ. This CDR3 has 16 residues. The CDR3 sequence is CASRAPGTSVQETQYF. The CDR3 nucleotides are TGTGCCAGCAGAGCCCCCGGGACTAGCGTCCAAGAGACCCAGTACTTC.

This chain connects TRBV4-1 to TRBJ2-2, with 10 bases matching TRBD2. CDR3 length equals 20 residues. Trimming took 4 bases from V and 4 from J; bases not matched to a gene: 18. The germline V gene encodes CDR1 MGHRA and CDR2 YSYEKL. The DNA for the CDR3 is TGCGCCAGCAGCCCCATTGGGGGCCTAGCGGGAGACGCACCCACCGGGGAGCTGTTTTTT. Its protein is CASSPIGGLAGDAPTGELFF.

The chain has TRBV29-1 and TRBJ2-1; 10 bases fit TRBD2. From germline, CDR1 is SQVTM and CDR2 ANQGSEA. J lost 0 bases, V lost 6 bases, and 17 bases had no gene match. The CDR3 runs to 19 residues. DNA of the CDR3: TGCAGCGTGATCCCTCGTGTTAGCGGGGGGCACTCCTCCTACAATGAGCAGTTCTTC. It encodes CSVIPRVSGGHSSYNEQFF.

This sequence joins TRBV27 and TRBJ1-5; a possible D gene is TRBD1 (6 bases). Per germline, CDR1 MNHEY and CDR2 SMNVEV (reference sequence). This CDR3 region has 14 residues. Between the trimmed V and J ends, which lost 8 bases and 12 bases, there was a span of 23 bases. CDR3: CASSEGGRCGIQHF. DNA for the CDR3: TGTGCCAGCTCCGAGGGGGGGCGCTGCGGCATCCAGCATTTT.